The T cell receptor (beta chain) described here comes from a study of human T cells and chemical hapten exposure. Study-level background: Sensitization employed 2% DPC on approximately 2 cm by approximately 2 cm of upper inner arm skin. The patient population, which was mostly female, had alopecia areata, totalis or universalis.

Time point indicated: patch test 1, 2 weeks after DPC sensitization. Treatment described: therapeutic diphenylcyclopropenone sensitization with weekly scalp DPC. MiXCR was run by TCRdb on the RACE reads, yielding one entry per CDR3 protein. This sample yields 150,000 to 200,000 distinct CDR3 sequences, of which about 20% are seen a single time; about 6.7% belongs to the top ten. The CDR3 has 13 residues. V shed 5 bases, J shed 6 bases, and the junction held 7 bases outside the gene matches. Per the germline V gene, CDR1 is SGHKS and CDR2 is YYEKEE (reference sequence). General study results and limits: Unchanged with DPC sensitization were TCRs above 1 in 1000 frequency.

This clonotype was recorded only once. Its antigen is currently unknown. This sequence originates from a woman aged 45-59 years with alopecia areata. Some clones in this sample may be carry-over from other donors' samples. The chain joins TRBV5-5 to TRBJ2-7; TRBD2 matches 8 bases. The sample in question was whole blood, obtained in connection with sensitization to the hapten diphenylcyclopropenone (DPC). Here the CDR3 DNA reads TGTGCCAGCAGATACAGCGGGAGATCCGAGCAGTACTTC. Translation gives CASRYSGRSEQYF.